Listed below are T cell receptor beta chains from one sample, sequenced in a study of T cell responses to AZD1222 COVID-19 vaccine. Here immunoSEQ multiplex PCR was the method, and the copy in TCRdb shows in-frame clones only, minus some. The table records 130,000 to 150,000 clones, 75% to 90% of them present only once. Sequencing used peripheral blood, obtained on day 0 of AZD1222 vaccination. These receptors were collected from an adult in good health. Each CDR3 is given with its conserved first and last residue. D genes are given only for firm matches. Clone size, where shown, is once, few, many, or a class for clones that have expanded.

few | TRBJ2-7 | TRBV4-1 | TRBD2 | CASSPWGASGGDSYEQYF | TGCGCCAGCAGCCCGTGGGGTGCTAGCGGGGGCGACTCCTACGAGCAGTACTTC
few | TRBJ2-7 | TRBV27 | - | CASSLSASPGTYEQYF | TGTGCCAGCAGTTTATCGGCGTCTCCAGGGACCTACGAGCAGTACTTC
- | TRBJ1-4 | TRBV7-7 | TRBD1 | CASSRDRAAEKLFF | TGTGCCAGCAGCAGGGACAGGGCGGCTGAAAAACTGTTTTTT
- | TRBJ2-1 | TRBV29-1 | TRBD2 | CSVGRGVNEQFF | TGCAGCGTTGGGCGGGGGGTAAATGAGCAGTTCTTC
- | TRBJ2-3 | TRBV2 | TRBD2 | CASSQLAGSFTDTQYF | TGTGCCAGCAGTCAGCTAGCGGGGTCTTTCACAGATACGCAGTATTTT
- | TRBJ1-5 | TRBV5-5 | TRBD1 | CASSSGQGRVQPQHF | TGTGCCAGCAGCTCGGGACAGGGAAGGGTACAGCCCCAGCATTTT
- | TRBJ1-1 | TRBV7-9 | TRBD1 | CASSDPGQGRTEAFF | TGTGCCAGCAGCGACCCGGGACAGGGGAGGACTGAAGCTTTCTTT
- | TRBJ2-1 | TRBV3-1/TRBV3-2 | TRBD2 | CASSLRGLAGVNEQFF | TGTGCCAGCAGCTTACGAGGGCTAGCGGGAGTCAATGAGCAGTTCTTC
- | TRBJ1-1 | TRBV6-2/TRBV6-3 | - | CASSPTLTYTEAFF | TGTGCCAGCAGCCCGACACTTACCTACACTGAAGCTTTCTTT
- | TRBJ2-1 | TRBV27 | TRBD2 | CASLGRAGLVFNNEQFF | TGTGCCAGCCTCGGGAGGGCGGGACTAGTATTTAACAATGAGCAGTTCTTC
- | TRBJ2-1 | TRBV5-1 | - | CASYRDSVRREQFF | TGCGCCAGCTACCGGGACTCGGTCCGCCGTGAGCAGTTCTTC
- | TRBJ2-1 | TRBV6-1 | TRBD2 | CASSEMSGEGDEQFF | TGTGCCAGCAGTGAAATGAGCGGGGAAGGGGATGAGCAGTTCTTC
few | TRBJ1-1 | TRBV12-3/TRBV12-4 | - | CASSRANTEAFF | TGTGCCAGCAGTCGGGCGAACACTGAAGCTTTCTTT
- | TRBJ2-7 | TRBV7-8 | TRBD1 | CASSPGQGPPYEQYF | TGTGCCAGCAGCCCAGGACAGGGTCCCCCCTACGAGCAGTACTTC
- | TRBJ1-3 | TRBV14 | - | CASSQGLGGNTIYF | TGTGCCAGCAGCCAAGGTCTAGGGGGAAACACCATATATTTT
- | TRBJ2-7 | TRBV28 | TRBD2 | CASSSSLAKAGDEQYF | TGTGCCAGCAGTTCCAGCTTGGCTAAGGCGGGAGACGAGCAGTACTTC
- | TRBJ1-1 | TRBV19 | TRBD1 | CASTSTGVGGSNPEAFF | TGTGCCAGTACAAGCACAGGGGTCGGGGGAAGTAACCCTGAAGCTTTCTTT
- | TRBJ1-2 | TRBV7-8 | - | CASSPGTARANYGYTF | TGTGCCAGCAGCCCTGGGACCGCTAGAGCTAACTATGGCTACACCTTC
once | TRBJ2-2 | TRBV6-1 | - | CASSGLNRPSGRGELFF | TGTGCCAGCAGTGGTCTGAATCGGCCTTCGGGACGCGGGGAGCTGTTTTTT
- | TRBJ2-1 | TRBV30 | TRBD2 | CAWNSGGYNEQFF | TGTGCCTGGAATAGCGGGGGATACAATGAGCAGTTCTTC
- | TRBJ2-1 | TRBV19 | TRBD2 | CASSIQSGTYNEQFF | TGTGCCAGTAGTATTCAAAGCGGGACCTACAATGAGCAGTTCTTC
- | TRBJ2-7 | TRBV7-3 | TRBD2 | CASSLIKRGYEQYF | TGTGCCAGCAGCTTAATCAAGCGGGGCTACGAGCAGTACTTC
- | TRBJ1-1 | TRBV18 | - | CASSPAGSRDTEAFF | TGTGCCAGCTCACCGGCGGGCAGCAGGGACACTGAAGCTTTCTTT
- | TRBJ1-2 | TRBV30 | - | CAWSPGIGYTF | TGTGCCTGGAGTCCCGGGATTGGCTACACCTTC
- | TRBJ2-1 | TRBV6-5 | - | CASSYSTARLGNEQFF | TGTGCCAGCAGTTACTCGACTGCGCGGTTAGGGAATGAGCAGTTCTTC
- | TRBJ2-1 | TRBV30 | TRBD2 | CAWSRLARGMGEQFF | TGTGCCTGGAGTCGACTAGCGAGGGGAATGGGTGAGCAGTTCTTC
once | TRBJ1-2 | TRBV19 | TRBD1 | CASSIGDRVGGYTF | TGTGCCAGTAGTATTGGGGACAGGGTCGGCGGCTACACCTTC
- | TRBJ2-5 | TRBV3-1/TRBV3-2 | - | CASSQDVETQYF | TGTGCCAGCAGCCAAGATGTTGAGACCCAGTACTTC
- | TRBJ2-2 | TRBV10-3 | - | CAISNTGELFF | TGTGCCATCAGCAACACCGGGGAGCTGTTTTTT
- | TRBJ2-1 | TRBV3-1/TRBV3-2 | TRBD2 | CASSQPQPFSGRSYNEQFF | TGTGCCAGCAGCCAACCCCAGCCCTTTAGCGGGAGGTCCTACAATGAGCAGTTCTTC
- | TRBJ2-7 | TRBV12-3/TRBV12-4 | - | CASSLGSYEQYF | TGTGCCAGCAGTTTAGGCAGCTACGAGCAGTACTTC
- | TRBJ1-3 | TRBV20-1 | - | CSASGVISGNTIYF | TGCAGTGCGAGTGGGGTTATTTCTGGAAACACCATATATTTT
- | TRBJ2-1 | TRBV7-9 | TRBD2 | CASSPQTSGGINEQFF | TGTGCCAGCAGCCCCCAAACTAGCGGAGGTATCAATGAGCAGTTCTTC
- | TRBJ2-1 | TRBV4-1 | - | CASSQEEWSEQFF | TGCGCCAGCAGCCAAGAGGAATGGTCTGAGCAGTTCTTC
- | TRBJ1-1 | TRBV28 | - | CASSLEVLRDTEAFF | TGTGCCAGCAGTTTGGAGGTACTTCGGGACACTGAAGCTTTCTTT
- | TRBJ1-5 | TRBV30 | - | CAWRPTGESSNQPQHF | TGTGCCTGGAGGCCAACTGGTGAGAGTAGCAATCAGCCCCAGCATTTT
- | TRBJ2-7 | TRBV3-1/TRBV3-2 | - | CASSSRERSYEQYF | TGTGCCAGCAGCTCAAGGGAAAGATCCTACGAGCAGTACTTC
- | TRBJ2-7 | TRBV27 | - | CASSWDSYSYEQYF | TGTGCCAGCAGTTGGGACTCGTACTCCTACGAGCAGTACTTC
- | TRBJ2-1 | TRBV4-1 | TRBD2 | CASSQMPPREGEQFF | TGCGCCAGCAGCCAAATGCCCCCCCGGGAGGGTGAGCAGTTCTTC
- | TRBJ1-4 | TRBV5-6 | - | CASSLLPGEKLFF | TGTGCCAGCAGCTTGCTCCCCGGCGAAAAACTGTTTTTT
- | TRBJ1-3 | TRBV6-5 | - | CASSKIGNTIYF | TGTGCCAGCTCTAAGATTGGAAACACCATATATTTT
- | TRBJ1-1 | TRBV18 | - | CASSEGNTEAFF | TGTGCCAGCTCAGAGGGGAACACTGAAGCTTTCTTT